This is a list of T cell receptor beta chains from one sample in a study of early T cells in non-severe SARS-CoV-2 infection. TCRdb reprocessed the 5' RACE reads with MiXCR, giving one entry per CDR3 protein. In the table there are some 38,000 distinct CDR3 sequences, 3.5% to 5% of which are singletons. Sequencing was performed on whole blood. All receptors derive from an adult who was a healthcare worker with PCR-confirmed SARS-CoV-2 infection or an uninfected control (not recorded which). The CDR3 runs from the conserved cysteine through the conserved F or W. A D gene is named only where the DNA matches it firmly. Clone sizes are given selectively: once, few, many, or a class where the clone is expanded.

cdr3_nt: TGTGCCAGCAGCCAAGATCGGGGAGGAGCTTTCTTT
cdr3_aa: CASSQDRGGAFF
cdr3_length: 12
j_call: TRBJ1-1
d_call: NA
clone_size: many
v_call: TRBV4-2

cdr3_nt: TGTGCCAGCCGGGCCCAGGGATGGACCGGGGAGCTGTTTTTT
cdr3_aa: CASRAQGWTGELFF
cdr3_length: 14
j_call: TRBJ2-2
d_call: NA
clone_size: many
v_call: TRBV7-2

cdr3_nt: TGTGCCAGCGGAGGGACAGGGGCCATGAACACTGAAGCTTTCTTT
cdr3_aa: CASGGTGAMNTEAFF
cdr3_length: 15
j_call: TRBJ1-1
d_call: TRBD1
clone_size: NA
v_call: TRBV12-3/TRBV12-4

cdr3_nt: TGTGCCAGCAGCTCGGGACTGATCACAGATACGCAGTATTTT
cdr3_aa: CASSSGLITDTQYF
cdr3_length: 14
j_call: TRBJ2-3
d_call: NA
clone_size: many
v_call: TRBV7-9

cdr3_nt: TGTGCCAGCAGGCTGGGGGCTGGCGAGACCCAGTACTTC
cdr3_aa: CASRLGAGETQYF
cdr3_length: 13
j_call: TRBJ2-5
d_call: NA
clone_size: many
v_call: TRBV12-3/TRBV12-4

cdr3_nt: TGTGCCAGCAGTCCCCCCATGGGGACTAGCGGCTACAATGAGCAGTTCTTC
cdr3_aa: CASSPPMGTSGYNEQFF
cdr3_length: 17
j_call: TRBJ2-1
d_call: TRBD2
clone_size: many
v_call: TRBV12-3/TRBV12-4

cdr3_nt: TGTGCCAGCAGCCAAGAGGGGCGGCCCCAGCATTTT
cdr3_aa: CASSQEGRPQHF
cdr3_length: 12
j_call: TRBJ1-5
d_call: NA
clone_size: many
v_call: TRBV3-1

cdr3_nt: TGTGCCAGCAGCTTATTAGGGGGGAGCTCTGGAAACACCATATATTTT
cdr3_aa: CASSLLGGSSGNTIYF
cdr3_length: 16
j_call: TRBJ1-3
d_call: NA
clone_size: NA
v_call: TRBV11-2

cdr3_nt: TGTGCCGCCCGGGCTCAGAACACCGGGGAGCTGTTTTTT
cdr3_aa: CAARAQNTGELFF
cdr3_length: 13
j_call: TRBJ2-2
d_call: NA
clone_size: NA
v_call: TRBV6-6

cdr3_nt: TGCGCCAGCAGCTTGGGCGCAGACCCTAACTATGGCTACACCTTC
cdr3_aa: CASSLGADPNYGYTF
cdr3_length: 15
j_call: TRBJ1-2
d_call: NA
clone_size: many
v_call: TRBV5-1

cdr3_nt: TGTGCCAGCAGCCCCAGAACGGACGGGGAGCTGTTTTTT
cdr3_aa: CASSPRTDGELFF
cdr3_length: 13
j_call: TRBJ2-2
d_call: NA
clone_size: NA
v_call: TRBV12-3/TRBV12-4

cdr3_nt: TGTGCCAGCAGGGCTAGCGGGGGGGCCAGGGAGCAGTTCTTC
cdr3_aa: CASRASGGAREQFF
cdr3_length: 14
j_call: TRBJ2-1
d_call: TRBD2
clone_size: many
v_call: TRBV2

cdr3_nt: TGTGCCAGCAGTCGAGGGTCGAGGGGTAGTGTGAACATTCAGTACTTC
cdr3_aa: CASSRGSRGSVNIQYF
cdr3_length: 16
j_call: TRBJ2-4
d_call: NA
clone_size: many
v_call: TRBV6-5

cdr3_nt: TGCGCCAGCAGCTTGGAGGGGGGTGCCGTACTAGGCGGAGTGTTTTTT
cdr3_aa: CASSLEGGAVLGGVFF
cdr3_length: 16
j_call: TRBJ2-2
d_call: NA
clone_size: many
v_call: TRBV5-1

cdr3_nt: TGTGCCACCAGCAGAGATTGGGGTCCCCAAGAGACCCAGTACTTC
cdr3_aa: CATSRDWGPQETQYF
cdr3_length: 15
j_call: TRBJ2-5
d_call: NA
clone_size: many
v_call: TRBV15

cdr3_nt: TGTGCCAGCAGCTGGACCGGGGGCCGCCACGGAGGAAACATTCAGTACTTC
cdr3_aa: CASSWTGGRHGGNIQYF
cdr3_length: 17
j_call: TRBJ2-4
d_call: NA
clone_size: many
v_call: TRBV7-2

cdr3_nt: TGCGCCAGCAGCTTGGAGGGACGGGGAATCGGGGAGCTGTTTTTT
cdr3_aa: CASSLEGRGIGELFF
cdr3_length: 15
j_call: TRBJ2-2
d_call: NA
clone_size: many
v_call: TRBV5-1

cdr3_nt: TGTGCCAGCAGTCGGGGTTCTCCTGAAAAACTGTTTTTT
cdr3_aa: CASSRGSPEKLFF
cdr3_length: 13
j_call: TRBJ1-4
d_call: NA
clone_size: NA
v_call: TRBV7-9

cdr3_nt: TGTGCCACCAGTGAACCCACGGGGAATGAGCAGTTCTTC
cdr3_aa: CATSEPTGNEQFF
cdr3_length: 13
j_call: TRBJ2-1
d_call: NA
clone_size: many
v_call: TRBV24-1

cdr3_nt: TGTGCCAGCAGCCTCGGGCACGGTAATGAAAAACTGTTTTTT
cdr3_aa: CASSLGHGNEKLFF
cdr3_length: 14
j_call: TRBJ1-4
d_call: NA
clone_size: many
v_call: TRBV7-9

cdr3_nt: TGTGCCATCAGTGAGTTGGGACGTGGCGAGGAGCAGTACTTC
cdr3_aa: CAISELGRGEEQYF
cdr3_length: 14
j_call: TRBJ2-7
d_call: NA
clone_size: many
v_call: TRBV10-3

cdr3_nt: TGTGCCAGCAGCCATTCCGGGCCCCTCGCCTACAATGAGCAGTTCTTC
cdr3_aa: CASSHSGPLAYNEQFF
cdr3_length: 16
j_call: TRBJ2-1
d_call: NA
clone_size: many
v_call: TRBV3-1

cdr3_nt: TGTGCCAGCAGCCCCCCGGAACTAGCGGGGAGCACAGATACGCAGTATTTT
cdr3_aa: CASSPPELAGSTDTQYF
cdr3_length: 17
j_call: TRBJ2-3
d_call: TRBD2
clone_size: many
v_call: TRBV7-8

cdr3_nt: TGTGCCAGCAGTAAAGACAGATACACTGAAGCTTTCTTT
cdr3_aa: CASSKDRYTEAFF
cdr3_length: 13
j_call: TRBJ1-1
d_call: NA
clone_size: many
v_call: TRBV6-6

cdr3_nt: TGCGCCAGCAGTGAGTCGGGGATATACGAGCAGTACTTC
cdr3_aa: CASSESGIYEQYF
cdr3_length: 13
j_call: TRBJ2-7
d_call: NA
clone_size: many
v_call: TRBV10-1

cdr3_nt: TGTGCCAGCAGCCAAGGACAGGTGGAGACCCAGTACTTC
cdr3_aa: CASSQGQVETQYF
cdr3_length: 13
j_call: TRBJ2-5
d_call: TRBD1
clone_size: NA
v_call: TRBV7-8

cdr3_nt: TGTGCCAGCAGCTTGGGGAGCGGGATGGAGACCCAGTACTTC
cdr3_aa: CASSLGSGMETQYF
cdr3_length: 14
j_call: TRBJ2-5
d_call: TRBD2
clone_size: few
v_call: TRBV5-5

cdr3_nt: TGTGCCAGCAGCTTAGGGAGGAGAAGTGGCTACACCTTC
cdr3_aa: CASSLGRRSGYTF
cdr3_length: 13
j_call: TRBJ1-2
d_call: NA
clone_size: many
v_call: TRBV11-2

cdr3_nt: TGTGCCAGCAGCGGGACAGGGGCGAGGGGCTACACCTTC
cdr3_aa: CASSGTGARGYTF
cdr3_length: 13
j_call: TRBJ1-2
d_call: TRBD1
clone_size: NA
v_call: TRBV2

cdr3_nt: TGTGCCAGCAGCCAAGCTAGCGGGCGAAACACCGGGGAGCTGTTTTTT
cdr3_aa: CASSQASGRNTGELFF
cdr3_length: 16
j_call: TRBJ2-2
d_call: TRBD2
clone_size: few
v_call: TRBV3-1

cdr3_nt: TGTGCCAGCAGCCAAGGGGGCGCGGACTATGGCTACACCTTC
cdr3_aa: CASSQGGADYGYTF
cdr3_length: 14
j_call: TRBJ1-2
d_call: TRBD1
clone_size: few
v_call: TRBV9

cdr3_nt: TGTGCCAGCAGCAAGTTTACTAAGGGGTCCCCCTTAACCTACGAGCAGTACTTC
cdr3_aa: CASSKFTKGSPLTYEQYF
cdr3_length: 18
j_call: TRBJ2-7
d_call: NA
clone_size: NA
v_call: TRBV21-1

cdr3_nt: TGTGCCAGCAGCCACTTAGCCGGGACAGGGGGAGGTGAGCAGTTCTTC
cdr3_aa: CASSHLAGTGGGEQFF
cdr3_length: 16
j_call: TRBJ2-1
d_call: TRBD1
clone_size: many
v_call: TRBV3-1

cdr3_nt: TGTGCCAGCAGCCAAGGGGCTAGCTCCTCCTACGAGCAGTACTTC
cdr3_aa: CASSQGASSSYEQYF
cdr3_length: 15
j_call: TRBJ2-7
d_call: NA
clone_size: NA
v_call: TRBV3-1

cdr3_nt: TGTGCCAGCAGCCCACTGGCCCCGGTCTATGGCTACACCTTC
cdr3_aa: CASSPLAPVYGYTF
cdr3_length: 14
j_call: TRBJ1-2
d_call: NA
clone_size: many
v_call: TRBV5-5

cdr3_nt: TGTGCCAGCAGCATGGGAGCGACCCAGTACTTC
cdr3_aa: CASSMGATQYF
cdr3_length: 11
j_call: TRBJ2-5
d_call: NA
clone_size: many
v_call: TRBV7-2

cdr3_nt: TGTGCCAGCAGCTTGGCCGGGGCTCCTTGGGAGCAGTACTTC
cdr3_aa: CASSLAGAPWEQYF
cdr3_length: 14
j_call: TRBJ2-7
d_call: NA
clone_size: many
v_call: TRBV5-5

cdr3_nt: TGCAGCTGTTCGACAGGTCCATCTGGGGCCAACGTCCTGACTTTC
cdr3_aa: CSCSTGPSGANVLTF
cdr3_length: 15
j_call: TRBJ2-6
d_call: NA
clone_size: many
v_call: TRBV29-1

cdr3_nt: TGTGCCAGCACCGTCTCCGGGGAGCTGTTTTTT
cdr3_aa: CASTVSGELFF
cdr3_length: 11
j_call: TRBJ2-2
d_call: NA
clone_size: few
v_call: TRBV12-3/TRBV12-4

cdr3_nt: TGCAGTGCCAAGTCTGGTCGGGTCGACGAAAAACTGTTTTTT
cdr3_aa: CSAKSGRVDEKLFF
cdr3_length: 14
j_call: TRBJ1-4
d_call: NA
clone_size: many
v_call: TRBV20-1

cdr3_nt: TGCAGTGCTAGAGGGACTAGCCCAGATACGCAGTATTTT
cdr3_aa: CSARGTSPDTQYF
cdr3_length: 13
j_call: TRBJ2-3
d_call: TRBD2
clone_size: many
v_call: TRBV20-1

cdr3_nt: TGTGCCAGCAGCTTTGTACAGGGGGGTCGAAATACGCAGTATTTT
cdr3_aa: CASSFVQGGRNTQYF
cdr3_length: 15
j_call: TRBJ2-3
d_call: TRBD1
clone_size: NA
v_call: TRBV11-2

cdr3_nt: TGTGCCAGCAGCCCCGGCCCCCTCAATGAGCAGTTCTTC
cdr3_aa: CASSPGPLNEQFF
cdr3_length: 13
j_call: TRBJ2-1
d_call: NA
clone_size: many
v_call: TRBV2

cdr3_nt: TGTGCCAGCAGCCAAAGGGCTTCTGGCTACACCTTC
cdr3_aa: CASSQRASGYTF
cdr3_length: 12
j_call: TRBJ1-2
d_call: NA
clone_size: many
v_call: TRBV3-1

cdr3_nt: TGTGCCAGCAGCCCGGGACTAGCGGGGGGCCTCCACAATGAGCAGTTCTTC
cdr3_aa: CASSPGLAGGLHNEQFF
cdr3_length: 17
j_call: TRBJ2-1
d_call: TRBD2
clone_size: many
v_call: TRBV7-9

cdr3_nt: TGTGCCAGCAGCGACCCGGGACTAGCGGGGGGTGGAGATACGCAGTATTTT
cdr3_aa: CASSDPGLAGGGDTQYF
cdr3_length: 17
j_call: TRBJ2-3
d_call: TRBD2
clone_size: NA
v_call: TRBV4-2

cdr3_nt: TGTGCCAGCAGCTTATTACGAGGGGTCGAGCAGTACTTC
cdr3_aa: CASSLLRGVEQYF
cdr3_length: 13
j_call: TRBJ2-7
d_call: NA
clone_size: NA
v_call: TRBV11-2

cdr3_nt: TGTGCCAGCAGAGATCGGGGCGCAGATACGCAGTATTTT
cdr3_aa: CASRDRGADTQYF
cdr3_length: 13
j_call: TRBJ2-3
d_call: NA
clone_size: few
v_call: TRBV12-3/TRBV12-4

cdr3_nt: TGTGCCAGCAGCCAGGGGGTATCGTACCAAGAGACCCAGTACTTC
cdr3_aa: CASSQGVSYQETQYF
cdr3_length: 15
j_call: TRBJ2-5
d_call: NA
clone_size: many
v_call: TRBV3-1

cdr3_nt: TGTGCCAGCACCTCCAGGATGAACACCGGGGAGCTGTTTTTT
cdr3_aa: CASTSRMNTGELFF
cdr3_length: 14
j_call: TRBJ2-2
d_call: NA
clone_size: many
v_call: TRBV3-1

cdr3_nt: TGCAGTGCTAGGGGAGGGTCTAATGAAAAACTGTTTTTT
cdr3_aa: CSARGGSNEKLFF
cdr3_length: 13
j_call: TRBJ1-4
d_call: NA
clone_size: many
v_call: TRBV20-1

cdr3_nt: TGTGCCAGCAGTTTTCCAGGACCCTACGAGCAGTACTTC
cdr3_aa: CASSFPGPYEQYF
cdr3_length: 13
j_call: TRBJ2-7
d_call: NA
clone_size: many
v_call: TRBV28

cdr3_nt: TGCGCCAGCAGTGGGCCCAACACCGGGGAGCTGTTTTTT
cdr3_aa: CASSGPNTGELFF
cdr3_length: 13
j_call: TRBJ2-2
d_call: NA
clone_size: many
v_call: TRBV10-1

cdr3_nt: TGTGCCAGCACCTCATTGTACCAAGAGACCCAGTACTTC
cdr3_aa: CASTSLYQETQYF
cdr3_length: 13
j_call: TRBJ2-5
d_call: NA
clone_size: many
v_call: TRBV6-2/TRBV6-3

cdr3_nt: TGTGCCAGCAGTCAGGGGATGACTTCACCCCTCCACTTT
cdr3_aa: CASSQGMTSPLHF
cdr3_length: 13
j_call: TRBJ1-6
d_call: NA
clone_size: many
v_call: TRBV12-3/TRBV12-4